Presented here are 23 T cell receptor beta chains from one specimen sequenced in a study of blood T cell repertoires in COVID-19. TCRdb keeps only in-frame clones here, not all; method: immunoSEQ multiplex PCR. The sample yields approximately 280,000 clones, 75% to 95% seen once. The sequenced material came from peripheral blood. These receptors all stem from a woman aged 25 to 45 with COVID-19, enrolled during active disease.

In nucleotides, the CDR3 is TGTGCCACCCGAGCCCACGGAGCCCAAGAGACCCAGTACTTC. Translation gives CATRAHGAQETQYF. This chain joins TRBV24-1 and TRBJ2-5; D not resolved. The length of the CDR3 is 14 residues. The V end lost 9 bases, the J end lost 1 base, and 14 bases lay between the germline ends. Germline CDR1 reads KGHDR; CDR2 reads SFDVKD.

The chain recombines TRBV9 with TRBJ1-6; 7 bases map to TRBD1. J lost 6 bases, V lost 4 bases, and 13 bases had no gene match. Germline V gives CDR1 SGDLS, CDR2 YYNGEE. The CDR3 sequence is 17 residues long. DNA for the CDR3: TGTGCCAGCAGCTCCACCTTATCTGGACAGGTTAATTCACCCCTCCACTTT. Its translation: CASSSTLSGQVNSPLHF.

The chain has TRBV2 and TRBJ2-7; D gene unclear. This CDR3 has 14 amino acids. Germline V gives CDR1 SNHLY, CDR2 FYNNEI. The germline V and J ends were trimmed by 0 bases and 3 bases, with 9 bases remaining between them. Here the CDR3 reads CASSEARSFYEQYF. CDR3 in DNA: TGTGCCAGCAGTGAAGCGCGGAGCTTCTACGAGCAGTACTTC.

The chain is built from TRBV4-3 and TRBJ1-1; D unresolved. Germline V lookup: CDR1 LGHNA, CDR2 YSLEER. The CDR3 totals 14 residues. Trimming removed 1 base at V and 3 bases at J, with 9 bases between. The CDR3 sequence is CASSQGQWHTEAFF. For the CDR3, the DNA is TGCGCCAGCAGCCAAGGTCAGTGGCACACTGAAGCTTTCTTT.

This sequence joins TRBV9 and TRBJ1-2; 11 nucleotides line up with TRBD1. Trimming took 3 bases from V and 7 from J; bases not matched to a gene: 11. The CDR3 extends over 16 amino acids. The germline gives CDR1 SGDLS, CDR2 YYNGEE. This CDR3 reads CASSALGQGAPVGYTF. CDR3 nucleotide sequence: TGTGCCAGCAGCGCCCTAGGACAGGGGGCGCCGGTTGGCTACACCTTC.

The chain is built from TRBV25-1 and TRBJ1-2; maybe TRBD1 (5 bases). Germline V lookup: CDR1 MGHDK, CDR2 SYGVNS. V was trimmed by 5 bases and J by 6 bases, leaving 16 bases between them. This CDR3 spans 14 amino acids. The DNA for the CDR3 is TGTGCCAGCAGTCCCCCGGGCAGGGTGCATGGCTACACCTTC. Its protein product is CASSPPGRVHGYTF.

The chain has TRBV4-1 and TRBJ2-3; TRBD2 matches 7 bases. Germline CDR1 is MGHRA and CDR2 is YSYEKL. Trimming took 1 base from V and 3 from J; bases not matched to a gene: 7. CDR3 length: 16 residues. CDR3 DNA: TGCGCCAGCAGCCAAGGTCGGGCGGGAGCAACAGATACGCAGTATTTT. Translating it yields CASSQGRAGATDTQYF.

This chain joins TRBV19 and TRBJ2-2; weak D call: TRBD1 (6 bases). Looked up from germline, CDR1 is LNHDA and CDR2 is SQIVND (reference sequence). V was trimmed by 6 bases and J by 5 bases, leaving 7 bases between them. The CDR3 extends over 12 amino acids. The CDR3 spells CASRQGTGELFF. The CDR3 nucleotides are TGTGCCAGTAGACAGGGTACCGGGGAGCTGTTTTTT.

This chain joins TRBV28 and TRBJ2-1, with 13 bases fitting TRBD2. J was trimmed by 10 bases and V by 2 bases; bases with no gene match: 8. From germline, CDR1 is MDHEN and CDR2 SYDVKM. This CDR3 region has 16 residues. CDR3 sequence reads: CASSLSGLAGVGEQFF. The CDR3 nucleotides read TGTGCCAGCAGTTTAAGCGGACTAGCGGGAGTAGGAGAGCAGTTCTTC.

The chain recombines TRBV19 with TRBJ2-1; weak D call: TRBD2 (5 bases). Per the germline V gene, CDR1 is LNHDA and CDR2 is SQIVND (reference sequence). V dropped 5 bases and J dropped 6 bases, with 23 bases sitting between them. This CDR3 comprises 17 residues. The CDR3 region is CASSLPPWPGSTNEQFF. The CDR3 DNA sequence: TGTGCCAGTAGTCTCCCTCCCTGGCCGGGAAGCACCAATGAGCAGTTCTTC.

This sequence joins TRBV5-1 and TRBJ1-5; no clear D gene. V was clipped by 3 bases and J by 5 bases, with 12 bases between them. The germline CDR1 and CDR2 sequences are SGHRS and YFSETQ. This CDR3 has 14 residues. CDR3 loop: CASSSDGLYQPQHF. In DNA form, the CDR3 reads TGCGCCAGCAGCTCCGACGGACTGTATCAGCCCCAGCATTTT.

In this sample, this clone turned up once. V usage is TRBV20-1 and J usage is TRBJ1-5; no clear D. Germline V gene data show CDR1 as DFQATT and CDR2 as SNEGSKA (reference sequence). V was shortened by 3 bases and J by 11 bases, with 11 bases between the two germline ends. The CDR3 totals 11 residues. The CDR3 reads CSARDSAAQHF. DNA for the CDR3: TGCAGTGCTAGGGACTCCGCGGCCCAGCATTTT.

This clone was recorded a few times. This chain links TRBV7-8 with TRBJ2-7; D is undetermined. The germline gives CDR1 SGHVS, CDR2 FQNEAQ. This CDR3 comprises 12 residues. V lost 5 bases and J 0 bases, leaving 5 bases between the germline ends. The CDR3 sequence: CASSAHSYEQYF. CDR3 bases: TGTGCCAGCAGCGCACACTCCTACGAGCAGTACTTC.

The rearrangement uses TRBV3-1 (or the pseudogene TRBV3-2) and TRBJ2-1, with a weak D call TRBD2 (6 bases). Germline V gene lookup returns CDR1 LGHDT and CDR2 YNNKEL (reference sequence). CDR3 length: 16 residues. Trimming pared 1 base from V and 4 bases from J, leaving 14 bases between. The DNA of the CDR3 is TGTGCCAGCAGCCAAGGTAGCGGCAGGCGATACAATGAGCAGTTCTTC. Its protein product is CASSQGSGRRYNEQFF.

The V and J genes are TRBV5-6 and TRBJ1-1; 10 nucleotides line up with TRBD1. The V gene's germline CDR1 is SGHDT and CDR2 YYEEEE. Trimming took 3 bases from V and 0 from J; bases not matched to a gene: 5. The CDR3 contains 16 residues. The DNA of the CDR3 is TGTGCCAGCAGCTCGACAGGGGGCGCCATGAACACTGAAGCTTTCTTT. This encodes CASSSTGGAMNTEAFF.

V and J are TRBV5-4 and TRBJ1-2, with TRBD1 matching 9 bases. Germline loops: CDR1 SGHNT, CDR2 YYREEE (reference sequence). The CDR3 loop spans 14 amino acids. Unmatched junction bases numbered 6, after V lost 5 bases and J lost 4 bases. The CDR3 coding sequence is TGTGCCAGCAGTCCGGACAGGGGTTCCTATGGCTACACCTTC. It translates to CASSPDRGSYGYTF.

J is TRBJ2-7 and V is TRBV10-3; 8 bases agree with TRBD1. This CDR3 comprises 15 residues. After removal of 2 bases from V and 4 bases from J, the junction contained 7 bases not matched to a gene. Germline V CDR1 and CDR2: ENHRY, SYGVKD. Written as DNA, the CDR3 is TGTGCCATCAGTGAGGGACAGGGCGGAAGGTACGAGCAGTACTTC. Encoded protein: CAISEGQGGRYEQYF.

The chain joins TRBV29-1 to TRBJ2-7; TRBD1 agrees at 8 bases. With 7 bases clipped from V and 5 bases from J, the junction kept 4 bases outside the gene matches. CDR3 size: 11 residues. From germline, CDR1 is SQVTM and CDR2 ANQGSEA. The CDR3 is CSADRGHEQYF. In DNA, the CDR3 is TGCAGCGCCGACAGGGGCCACGAGCAGTACTTC.

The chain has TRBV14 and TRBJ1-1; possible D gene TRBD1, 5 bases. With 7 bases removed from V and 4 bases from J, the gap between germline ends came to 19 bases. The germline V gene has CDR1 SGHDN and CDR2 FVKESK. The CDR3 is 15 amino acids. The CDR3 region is CASTSFTWGGTEAFF. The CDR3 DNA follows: TGTGCCAGCACCTCATTCACCTGGGGGGGCACTGAAGCTTTCTTT.

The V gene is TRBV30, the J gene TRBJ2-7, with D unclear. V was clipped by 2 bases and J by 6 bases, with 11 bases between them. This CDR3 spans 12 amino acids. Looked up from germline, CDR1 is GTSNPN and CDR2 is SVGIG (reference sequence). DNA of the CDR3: TGTGCCTGGAGTTTATTTTCCCCCGAGCAGTACTTC. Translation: CAWSLFSPEQYF.

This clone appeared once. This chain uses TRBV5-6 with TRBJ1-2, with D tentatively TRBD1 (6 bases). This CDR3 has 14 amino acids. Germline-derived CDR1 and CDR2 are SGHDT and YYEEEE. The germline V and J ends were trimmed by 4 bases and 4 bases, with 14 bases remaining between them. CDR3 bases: TGTGCCAGCAGCACGGCAGGGGATCTCTATGGCTACACCTTC. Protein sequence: CASSTAGDLYGYTF.

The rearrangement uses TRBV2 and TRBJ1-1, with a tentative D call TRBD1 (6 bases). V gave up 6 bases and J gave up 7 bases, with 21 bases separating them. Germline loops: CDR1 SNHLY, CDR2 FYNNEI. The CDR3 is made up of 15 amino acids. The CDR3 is CASSQMSGTPFEAFF. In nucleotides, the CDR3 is TGTGCCAGCAGCCAAATGAGTGGGACACCATTTGAAGCTTTCTTT.

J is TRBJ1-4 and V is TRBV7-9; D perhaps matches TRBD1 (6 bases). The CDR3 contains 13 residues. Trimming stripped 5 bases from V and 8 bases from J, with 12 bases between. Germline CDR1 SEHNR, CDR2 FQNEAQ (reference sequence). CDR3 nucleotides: TGTGCCAGCAGCCCCGGGGGGCGCGAAAAACTGTTTTTT. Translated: CASSPGGREKLFF.